This record covers a single T cell receptor beta chain. Antigen specificity is unknown. This record belongs to a study of cytomegalovirus exposure and HLA in healthy donors. Primers: 60 Vbeta forward and 13 Jbeta reverse. Clones were sequenced by immunoSEQ multiplex PCR, and TCRdb holds only the in-frame ones, with some missing. The data contain about 110,000 clones, 79% of them singletons. V shed 1 base, J shed 0 bases, and the junction held 4 bases outside the gene matches. CDR3 size: 17 residues. The V gene's germline CDR1 is SGHRS and CDR2 YFSETQ. Study-level results: With further analysis later on, most CMV-associated TCR beta chains appeared HLA-restricted.

The sequenced sample consisted of PBMCs. The clonotype comes from a woman between 18 and 29 years old in good health and CMV-seropositive. The gene calls are TRBV5-1 and TRBJ2-3, with 11 bases that match TRBD2. The CDR3 protein is CASSLMTSGDSTDTQYF. The DNA for the CDR3 is TGCGCCAGCAGCTTGATGACTAGCGGGGATAGCACAGATACGCAGTATTTT.